This TCR beta chain was captured by sequencing in a study of cytomegalovirus exposure and HLA in healthy donors. The PCR made use of 60 Vbeta and 13 Jbeta primers. TCRdb's copy holds only in-frame clones and misses some; the assay was immunoSEQ multiplex PCR. This sample has over 200,000 clones, with roughly 70% found just once. CDR1 SEHNR and CDR2 FQNEAQ come from the germline V gene (reference sequence). This CDR3 spans 19 amino acids. Though probably carrying unrecorded immune exposures, donors were nominally healthy at sampling. This clone was picked up a small number of times. The junction does not match germline at one end; this may be a read error.

The sequence was obtained from a woman aged 25 to 39 in good health and CMV-seronegative. Sequencing was performed on PBMCs. V is TRBV7-9 and J is TRBJ2-1, with TRBD2 matching 9 bases. Here the CDR3 reads CSSSLRSSLASGNWDEQFF. CDR3 DNA sequence: TGTTCCAGCAGCTTACGGTCTTCCTTAGCTAGCGGGAATTGGGATGAGCAGTTCTTC.